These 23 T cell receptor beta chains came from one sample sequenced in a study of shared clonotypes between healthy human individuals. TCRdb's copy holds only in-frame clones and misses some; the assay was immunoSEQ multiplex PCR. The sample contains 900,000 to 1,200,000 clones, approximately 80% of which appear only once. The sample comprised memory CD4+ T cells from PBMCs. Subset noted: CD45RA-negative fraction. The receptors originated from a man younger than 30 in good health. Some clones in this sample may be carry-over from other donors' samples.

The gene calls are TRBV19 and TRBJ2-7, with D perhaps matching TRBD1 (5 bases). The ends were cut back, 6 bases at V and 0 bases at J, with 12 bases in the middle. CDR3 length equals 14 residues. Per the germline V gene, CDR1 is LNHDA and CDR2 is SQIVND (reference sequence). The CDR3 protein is CASSRQWSSYEQYF. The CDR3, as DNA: TGTGCCAGTAGCCGACAGTGGAGCTCCTACGAGCAGTACTTC.

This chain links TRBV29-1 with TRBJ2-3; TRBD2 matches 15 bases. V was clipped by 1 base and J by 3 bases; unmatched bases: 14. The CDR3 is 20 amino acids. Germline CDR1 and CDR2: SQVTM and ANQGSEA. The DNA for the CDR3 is TGCAGCGTTGAAGGTCGGACTAGCGGGAGGGCCAAGGTGACAACAGATACGCAGTATTTT. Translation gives CSVEGRTSGRAKVTTDTQYF.

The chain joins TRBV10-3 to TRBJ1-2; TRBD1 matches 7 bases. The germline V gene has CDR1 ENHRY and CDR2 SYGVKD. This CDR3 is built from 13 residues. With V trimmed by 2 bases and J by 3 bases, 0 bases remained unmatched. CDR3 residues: CAISEDRDYGYTF. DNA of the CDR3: TGTGCCATCAGTGAGGACAGGGACTATGGCTACACCTTC.

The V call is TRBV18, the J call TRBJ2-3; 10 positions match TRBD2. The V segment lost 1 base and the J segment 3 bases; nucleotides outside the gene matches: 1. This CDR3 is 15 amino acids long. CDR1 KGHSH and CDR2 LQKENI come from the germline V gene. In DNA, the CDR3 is TGTGCCAGCTCACCACTAGCGGGAGGTACAGATACGCAGTATTTT. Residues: CASSPLAGGTDTQYF.

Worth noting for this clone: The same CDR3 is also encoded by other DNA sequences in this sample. The CDR3 reads CASSLAGRGEQFF. The CDR3 nucleotides are TGTGCCAGCAGCTTAGCGGGGCGGGGTGAGCAGTTCTTC. The chain carries TRBV7-2 and TRBJ2-1; D perhaps matches TRBD2 (6 bases). V was shortened by 0 bases and J by 9 bases, with 9 bases between the two germline ends. The CDR3 has 13 amino acids. Germline loops: CDR1 SGHTA, CDR2 FQGNSA. The full variable domain, in which reference TRBV7-2 and TRBJ2-1 provide the parts outside the CDR3, is GAGVSQSPSNKVTEKGKDVELRCDPISGHTALYWYRQSLGQGLEFLIYFQGNSAPDKSGLPSDRFSAERTGGSVSTLTIQRTQQEDSAVYLCASSLAGRGEQFFGPGTRLTVL.

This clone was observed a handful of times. CDR3 in DNA: TGTGCCAGCAGCCCCGACGGACTAGCGGGAAACACCGGGGAGCTGTTTTTT. Its protein product is CASSPDGLAGNTGELFF. The chain uses TRBV5-4 and TRBJ2-2, with 12 bases fitting TRBD2. The V segment lost 4 bases and the J segment 2 bases; nucleotides outside the gene matches: 6. CDR3 size: 17 residues. Germline values: CDR1 SGHNT, CDR2 YYREEE (reference sequence).

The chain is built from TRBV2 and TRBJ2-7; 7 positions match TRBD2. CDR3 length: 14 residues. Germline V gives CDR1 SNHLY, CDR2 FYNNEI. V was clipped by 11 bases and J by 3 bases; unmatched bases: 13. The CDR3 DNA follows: TGTGCCGGCCGCGGGAGCGAAAAGGGCTACGAGCAGTACTTC. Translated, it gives CAGRGSEKGYEQYF.

This CDR3 reads CAGSPSGTRIDTQYF. The CDR3 region has the DNA TGTGCCGGGAGTCCCTCCGGGACTAGAATAGATACGCAGTATTTT. The chain is built from TRBV9 and TRBJ2-3, with 8 bases lining up with TRBD2. The trim removed 10 bases at V and 5 bases at J, leaving 15 bases unmatched. The CDR3 runs to 15 residues. Germline V CDR1 and CDR2: SGDLS, YYNGEE.

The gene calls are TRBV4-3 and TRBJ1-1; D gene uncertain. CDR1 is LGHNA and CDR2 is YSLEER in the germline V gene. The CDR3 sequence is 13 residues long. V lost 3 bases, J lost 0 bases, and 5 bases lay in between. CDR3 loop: CASSQGMNTEAFF. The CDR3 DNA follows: TGCGCCAGCAGCCAGGGGATGAACACTGAAGCTTTCTTT.

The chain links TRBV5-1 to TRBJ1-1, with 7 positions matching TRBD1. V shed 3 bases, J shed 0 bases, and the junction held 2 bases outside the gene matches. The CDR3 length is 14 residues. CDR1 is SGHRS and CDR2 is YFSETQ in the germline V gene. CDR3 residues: CASSSTGLNTEAFF. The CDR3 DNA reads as TGCGCCAGCAGCTCGACAGGGTTGAACACTGAAGCTTTCTTT. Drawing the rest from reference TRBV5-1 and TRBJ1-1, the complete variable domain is KAGVTQTPRYLIKTRGQQVTLSCSPISGHRSVSWYQQTPGQGLQFLFEYFSETQRNKGNFPGRFSGRQFSNSRSEMNVSTLELGDSALYLCASSSTGLNTEAFFGQGTRLTVV.

The CDR3 spells CASSGREVGNQPQHF. In DNA form, the CDR3 reads TGTGCCAGCAGCGGTAGAGAGGTCGGCAATCAGCCCCAGCATTTT. The chain couples TRBV28 to TRBJ1-5; D is unclear. V was cut by 6 bases and J by 2 bases, with 14 bases left in between. Germline V gene lookup returns CDR1 MDHEN and CDR2 SYDVKM. This CDR3 has 15 residues.

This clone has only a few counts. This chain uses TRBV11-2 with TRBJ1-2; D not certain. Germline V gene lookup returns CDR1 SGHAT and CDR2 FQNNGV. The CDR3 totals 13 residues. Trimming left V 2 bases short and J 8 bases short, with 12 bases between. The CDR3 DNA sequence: TGTGCCAGCAGCTTACGGGTAGGGAGCGGCTACACCTTC. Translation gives CASSLRVGSGYTF.

The CDR3 spells CASSPAWDRGGEGYF. CDR3 DNA sequence: TGTGCCAGCAGCCCGGCCTGGGACAGGGGCGGGGAAGGGTACTTC. The chain uses TRBV5-6 and TRBJ2-7, with 10 bases identical to TRBD1. The CDR3 length is 15 residues. V lost 4 bases to trimming and J lost 12 bases; unmatched junction nucleotides: 16. The germline gives CDR1 SGHDT, CDR2 YYEEEE.

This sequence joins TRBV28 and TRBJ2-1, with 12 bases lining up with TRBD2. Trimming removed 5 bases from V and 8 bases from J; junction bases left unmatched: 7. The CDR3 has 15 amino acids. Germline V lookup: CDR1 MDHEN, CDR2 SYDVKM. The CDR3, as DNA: TGTGCCAGCAGTACCCTAGCGGGAGGGGGCTATGAGCAGTTCTTC. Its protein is CASSTLAGGGYEQFF. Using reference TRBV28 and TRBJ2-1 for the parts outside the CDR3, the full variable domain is DVKVTQSSRYLVKRTGEKVFLECVQDMDHENMFWYRQDPGLGLRLIYFSYDVKMKEKGDIPEGYSVSREKKERFSLILESASTNQTSMYLCASSTLAGGGYEQFFGPGTRLTVL.

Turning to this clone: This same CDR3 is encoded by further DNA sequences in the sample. The chain's CDR3 is CASSPRGQETQYF. As DNA, the CDR3 is TGTGCCAGCAGCCCGCGAGGACAAGAGACCCAGTACTTC. The rearrangement uses TRBV5-4 and TRBJ2-5; D gene uncertain. From germline, CDR1 is SGHNT and CDR2 YYREEE (reference sequence). The CDR3 has 13 amino acids. Trimming left V 4 bases short and J 2 bases short, with 9 bases between. The full variable domain, its missing parts supplied by reference TRBV5-4 and TRBJ2-5, is ETGVTQSPTHLIKTRGQQVTLRCSSQSGHNTVSWYQQALGQGPQFIFQYYREEENGRGNFPPRFSGLQFPNYSSELNVNALELDDSALYLCASSPRGQETQYFGPGTRLLVL.

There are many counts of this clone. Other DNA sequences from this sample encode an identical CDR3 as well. CDR3 sequence: CATSRDRTSGRAGELFF. CDR3 DNA: TGTGCCACCAGCAGGGATAGGACTAGCGGGAGGGCCGGGGAGCTGTTTTTT. The rearrangement uses TRBV15 and TRBJ2-2; 15 bases fit TRBD2. Germline trimming cut 3 bases from V and 6 bases from J; bases unmatched to any gene: 5. CDR1 is LNHNV and CDR2 is YYDKDF in the germline V gene (reference sequence). The CDR3 loop spans 17 amino acids.

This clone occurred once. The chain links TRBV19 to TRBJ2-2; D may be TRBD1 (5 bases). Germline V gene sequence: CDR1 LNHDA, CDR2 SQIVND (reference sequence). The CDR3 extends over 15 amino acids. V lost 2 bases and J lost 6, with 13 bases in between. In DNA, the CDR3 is TGTGCCAGTAGTATAACCCCCAGGGATTCCGGGGAGCTGTTTTTT. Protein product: CASSITPRDSGELFF.

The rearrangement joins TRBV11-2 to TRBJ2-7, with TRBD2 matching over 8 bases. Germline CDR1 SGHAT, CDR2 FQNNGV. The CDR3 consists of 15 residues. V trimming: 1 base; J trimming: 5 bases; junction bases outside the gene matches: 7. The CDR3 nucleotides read TGTGCCAGCAGCTTAGGAGGCGGGAGGAATAACGAGCAGTACTTC. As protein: CASSLGGGRNNEQYF. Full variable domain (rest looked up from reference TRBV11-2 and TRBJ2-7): EAGVAQSPRYKIIEKRQSVAFWCNPISGHATLYWYQQILGQGPKLLIQFQNNGVVDDSQLPKDRFSAERLKGVDSTLKIQPAKLEDSAVYLCASSLGGGRNNEQYFGPGTRLTVT.

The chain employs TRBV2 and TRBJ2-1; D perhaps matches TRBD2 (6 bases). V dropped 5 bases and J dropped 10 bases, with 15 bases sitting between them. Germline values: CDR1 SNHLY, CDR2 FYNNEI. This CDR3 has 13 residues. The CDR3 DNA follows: TGTGCCAGCAGTTCGGCGGGGACCCGGGAGCAGTTCTTC. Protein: CASSSAGTREQFF. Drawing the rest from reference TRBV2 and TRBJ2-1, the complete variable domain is EPEVTQTPSHQVTQMGQEVILRCVPISNHLYFYWYRQILGQKVEFLVSFYNNEISEKSEIFDDQFSVERPDGSNFTLKIRSTKLEDSAMYFCASSSAGTREQFFGPGTRLTVL.

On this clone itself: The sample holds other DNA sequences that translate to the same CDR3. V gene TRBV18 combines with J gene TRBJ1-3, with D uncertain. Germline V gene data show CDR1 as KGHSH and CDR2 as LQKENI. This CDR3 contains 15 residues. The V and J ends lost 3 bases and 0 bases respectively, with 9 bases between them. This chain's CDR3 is CASSPGTVSGNTIYF. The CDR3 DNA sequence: TGTGCCAGCTCACCGGGCACGGTCTCTGGAAACACCATATATTTT.

CDR3 amino acids: CAWSLSGALDEQYF. CDR3 in DNA: TGTGCCTGGAGTCTAAGCGGGGCTCTGGACGAGCAGTACTTC. J is TRBJ2-5 and V is TRBV30; 7 positions agree with TRBD2. The J call may be faulty, since TRBJ2-7 better matches the DNA end. Germline assignment: CDR1 GTSNPN and CDR2 SVGIG (reference sequence). The CDR3 totals 14 residues.

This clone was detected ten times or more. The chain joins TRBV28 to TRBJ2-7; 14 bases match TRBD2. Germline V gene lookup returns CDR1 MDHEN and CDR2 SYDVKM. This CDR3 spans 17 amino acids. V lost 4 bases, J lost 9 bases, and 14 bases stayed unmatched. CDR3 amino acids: CASSSLIPGLAGAGQYF. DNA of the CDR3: TGTGCCAGCAGTTCACTCATTCCGGGACTAGCGGGGGCAGGGCAGTACTTC.

CDR3: CASTRGLGQETQYF. The CDR3 region has the DNA TGTGCCAGCACGCGCGGCTTGGGGCAAGAGACCCAGTACTTC. The rearrangement uses TRBV18 and TRBJ2-5; no reliable D call. Germline values: CDR1 KGHSH, CDR2 LQKENI. CDR3 length: 14 amino acids. Between the trimmed V and J ends, which lost 8 bases and 2 bases, there was a span of 15 bases. The whole variable domain, filled in from reference TRBV18 and TRBJ2-5, reads NAGVMQNPRHLVRRRGQEARLRCSPMKGHSHVYWYRQLPEEGLKFMVYLQKENIIDESGMPKERFSAEFPKEGPSILRIQQVVRGDSAAYFCASTRGLGQETQYFGPGTRLLVL.